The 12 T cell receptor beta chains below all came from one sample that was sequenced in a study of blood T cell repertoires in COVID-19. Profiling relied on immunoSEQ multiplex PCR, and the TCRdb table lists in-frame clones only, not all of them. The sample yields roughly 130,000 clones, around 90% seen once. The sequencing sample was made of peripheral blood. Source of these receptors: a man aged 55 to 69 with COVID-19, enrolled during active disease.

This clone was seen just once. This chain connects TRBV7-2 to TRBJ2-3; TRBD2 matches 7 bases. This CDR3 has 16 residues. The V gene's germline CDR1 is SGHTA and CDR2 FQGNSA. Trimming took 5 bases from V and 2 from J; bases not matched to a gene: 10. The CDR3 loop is CASSIVGGGNTDTQYF. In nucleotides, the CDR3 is TGTGCCAGCAGCATCGTTGGGGGGGGAAACACAGATACGCAGTATTTT. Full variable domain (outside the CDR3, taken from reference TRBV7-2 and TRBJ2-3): GAGVSQSPSNKVTEKGKDVELRCDPISGHTALYWYRQSLGQGLEFLIYFQGNSAPDKSGLPSDRFSAERTGGSVSTLTIQRTQQEDSAVYLCASSIVGGGNTDTQYFGPGTRLTVL.

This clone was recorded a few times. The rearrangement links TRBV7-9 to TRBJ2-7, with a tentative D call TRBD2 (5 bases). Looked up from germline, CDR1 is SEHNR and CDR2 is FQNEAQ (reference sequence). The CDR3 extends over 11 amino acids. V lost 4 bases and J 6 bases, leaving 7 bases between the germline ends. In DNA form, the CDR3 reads TGTGCCAGCAGCTGGAGGAGCGAGCAGTACTTC. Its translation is CASSWRSEQYF.

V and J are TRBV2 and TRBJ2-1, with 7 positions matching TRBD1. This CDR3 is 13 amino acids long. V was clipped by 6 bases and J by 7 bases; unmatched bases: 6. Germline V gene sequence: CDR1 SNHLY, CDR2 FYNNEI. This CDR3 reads CASSADRANEQFF. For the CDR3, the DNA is TGTGCCAGCAGCGCTGACAGGGCTAATGAGCAGTTCTTC.

The CDR3 reads CASSGQLHEKLFF. The CDR3 coding sequence is TGTGCCAGCTCCGGACAGCTACATGAAAAACTGTTTTTT. The chain links TRBV9 to TRBJ1-4; tentatively, D is TRBD1 (6 bases). Between the trimmed V and J ends, which lost 7 bases and 6 bases, there was a span of 13 bases. The CDR3 extends over 13 amino acids. CDR1 and CDR2 from the germline V gene are SGDLS and YYNGEE.

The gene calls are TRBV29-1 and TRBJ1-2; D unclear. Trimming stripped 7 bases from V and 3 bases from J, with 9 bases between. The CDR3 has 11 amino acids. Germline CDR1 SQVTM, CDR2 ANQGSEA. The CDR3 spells CSARKDYGYTF. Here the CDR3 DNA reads TGCAGCGCCAGGAAGGACTATGGCTACACCTTC. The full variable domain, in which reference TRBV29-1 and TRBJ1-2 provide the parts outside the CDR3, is SAVISQKPSRDICQRGTSLTIQCQVDSQVTMMFWYRQQPGQSLTLIATANQGSEATYESGFVIDKFPISRPNLTFSTLTVSNMSPEDSSIYLCSARKDYGYTFGSGTRLTVV.

CDR3 DNA: TGTGCCAGCAGCCAAGAGGCGGGATACGGCACAGATACGCAGTATTTT. Amino acids: CASSQEAGYGTDTQYF. This chain uses TRBV3-1 (or the pseudogene TRBV3-2) with TRBJ2-3, with D possibly TRBD2 on 6 matching bases. Germline CDR1 is LGHDT and CDR2 is YNNKEL (reference sequence). This CDR3 is built from 16 residues. Deletions cut 0 bases from V and 1 base from J, with 11 bases between.

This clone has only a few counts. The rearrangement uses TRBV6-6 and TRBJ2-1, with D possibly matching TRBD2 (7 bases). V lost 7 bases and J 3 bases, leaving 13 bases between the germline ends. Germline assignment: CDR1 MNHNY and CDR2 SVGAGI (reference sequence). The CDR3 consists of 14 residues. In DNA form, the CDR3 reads TGTGCCAGCAATAAGGGGGGGGGCTACAATGAGCAGTTCTTC. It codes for CASNKGGGYNEQFF.

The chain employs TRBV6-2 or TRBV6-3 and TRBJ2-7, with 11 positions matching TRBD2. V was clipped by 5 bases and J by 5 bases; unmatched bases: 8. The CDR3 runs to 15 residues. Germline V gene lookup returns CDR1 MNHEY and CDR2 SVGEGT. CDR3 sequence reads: CASSPRLAGTHEQYF. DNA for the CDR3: TGTGCCAGCAGTCCGAGACTAGCGGGAACCCACGAGCAGTACTTC.

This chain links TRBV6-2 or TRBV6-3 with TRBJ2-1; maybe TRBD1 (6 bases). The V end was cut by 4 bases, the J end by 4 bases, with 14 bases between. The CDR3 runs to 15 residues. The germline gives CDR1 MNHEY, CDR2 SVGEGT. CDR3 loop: CASSWGQGNYNEQFF. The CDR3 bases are TGTGCCAGCAGTTGGGGGCAGGGAAATTACAATGAGCAGTTCTTC.

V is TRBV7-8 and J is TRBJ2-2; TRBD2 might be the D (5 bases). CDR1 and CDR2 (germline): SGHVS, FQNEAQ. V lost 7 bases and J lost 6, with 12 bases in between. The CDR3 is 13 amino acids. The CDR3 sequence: CASNRPGAGELFF. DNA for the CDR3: TGTGCCAGCAACCGACCCGGGGCCGGGGAGCTGTTTTTT. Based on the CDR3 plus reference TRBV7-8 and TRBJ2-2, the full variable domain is GAGVSQSPRYKVAKRGQDVALRCDPISGHVSLFWYQQALGQGPEFLTYFQNEAQLDKSGLPSDRFFAERPEGSVSTLKIQRTQQEDSAVYLCASNRPGAGELFFGEGSRLTVL.

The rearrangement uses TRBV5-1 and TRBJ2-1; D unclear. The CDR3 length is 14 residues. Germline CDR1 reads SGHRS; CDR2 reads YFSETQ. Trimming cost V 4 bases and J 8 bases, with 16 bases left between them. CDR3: CASSLLIATDEQFF. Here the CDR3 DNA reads TGCGCCAGCAGCCTCCTTATAGCAACCGATGAGCAGTTCTTC. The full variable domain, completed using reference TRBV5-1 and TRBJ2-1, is KAGVTQTPRYLIKTRGQQVTLSCSPISGHRSVSWYQQTPGQGLQFLFEYFSETQRNKGNFPGRFSGRQFSNSRSEMNVSTLELGDSALYLCASSLLIATDEQFFGPGTRLTVL.

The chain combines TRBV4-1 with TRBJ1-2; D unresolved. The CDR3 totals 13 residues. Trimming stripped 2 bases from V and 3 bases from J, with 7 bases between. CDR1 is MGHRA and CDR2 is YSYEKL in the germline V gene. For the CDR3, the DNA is TGCGCCAGCAGCCAAACAGCCTACTATGGCTACACCTTC. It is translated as CASSQTAYYGYTF.